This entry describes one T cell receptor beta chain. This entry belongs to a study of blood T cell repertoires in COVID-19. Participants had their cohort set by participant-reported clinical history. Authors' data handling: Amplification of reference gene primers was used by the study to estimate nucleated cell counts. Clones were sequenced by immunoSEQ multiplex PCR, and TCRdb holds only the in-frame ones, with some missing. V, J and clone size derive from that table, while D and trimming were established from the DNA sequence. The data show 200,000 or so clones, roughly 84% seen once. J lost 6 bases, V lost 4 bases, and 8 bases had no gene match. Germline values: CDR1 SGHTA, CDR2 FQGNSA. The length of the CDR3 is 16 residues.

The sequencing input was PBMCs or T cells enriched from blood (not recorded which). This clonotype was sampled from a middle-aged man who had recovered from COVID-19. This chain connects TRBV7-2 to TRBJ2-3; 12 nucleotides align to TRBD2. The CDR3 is CASSSRGTSGRDTQYF. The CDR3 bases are TGTGCCAGCAGCTCACGGGGGACTAGCGGGCGTGATACGCAGTATTTT.